This TCR beta chain was identified in a study of OX40 agonist ivuxolimab in advanced cancers. TCRdb keeps only in-frame clones here, not all; method: immunoSEQ multiplex PCR. The sample records about 110,000 clones, 75% to 95% being singletons. As concerns this clone: Its target is unknown.

Points from the study as a whole: Expanded clones tended on average to be more numerous among CD8+ T cells than CD4+.

Germline V gene data show CDR1 as SNHLY and CDR2 as FYNNEI. Losses at the gene ends were 6 bases for V and 5 bases for J; bases not matched to a gene: 12. This CDR3 is 15 amino acids long. This rearrangement joins TRBV2 to TRBJ2-5; TRBD1 matches at 7 bases. The clonotype was recovered from an adult with an advanced solid tumor such as melanoma, head and neck, liver or kidney cancer. Sequencing used CD4+ or CD8+ T cells sorted from blood, obtained in a trial of the OX40 agonist ivuxolimab. CDR3 protein: CASRKQGSWMETQYF. DNA for the CDR3: TGTGCCAGCAGAAAACAGGGGAGTTGGATGGAGACCCAGTACTTC.